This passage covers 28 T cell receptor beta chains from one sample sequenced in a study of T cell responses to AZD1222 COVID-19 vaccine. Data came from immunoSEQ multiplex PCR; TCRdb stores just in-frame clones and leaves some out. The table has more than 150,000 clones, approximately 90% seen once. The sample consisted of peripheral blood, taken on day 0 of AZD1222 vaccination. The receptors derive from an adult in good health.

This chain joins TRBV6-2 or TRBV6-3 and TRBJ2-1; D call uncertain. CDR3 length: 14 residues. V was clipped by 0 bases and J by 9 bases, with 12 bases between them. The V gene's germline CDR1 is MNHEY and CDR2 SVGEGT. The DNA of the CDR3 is TGTGCCAGCAGTTACTCAGCCCGGGCGAGTGAGCAGTTCTTC. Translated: CASSYSARASEQFF.

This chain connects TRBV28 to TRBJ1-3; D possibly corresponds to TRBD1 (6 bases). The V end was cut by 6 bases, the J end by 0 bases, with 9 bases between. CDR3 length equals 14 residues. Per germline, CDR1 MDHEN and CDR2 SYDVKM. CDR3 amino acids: CASSGQPSGNTIYF. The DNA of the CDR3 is TGTGCCAGCAGCGGACAGCCCTCTGGAAACACCATATATTTT.

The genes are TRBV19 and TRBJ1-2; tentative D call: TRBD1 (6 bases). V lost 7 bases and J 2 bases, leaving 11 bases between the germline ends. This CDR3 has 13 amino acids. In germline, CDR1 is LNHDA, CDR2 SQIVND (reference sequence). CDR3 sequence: CASTLGTNYGYTF. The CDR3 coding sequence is TGTGCCAGTACCCTGGGGACAAACTATGGCTACACCTTC.

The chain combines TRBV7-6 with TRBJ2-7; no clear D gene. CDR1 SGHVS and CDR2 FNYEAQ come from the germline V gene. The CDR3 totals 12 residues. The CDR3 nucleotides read TGTGCAGCTCCTTCAAGCTCCTACGAGCAGTACTTC. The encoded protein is CAAPSSSYEQYF.

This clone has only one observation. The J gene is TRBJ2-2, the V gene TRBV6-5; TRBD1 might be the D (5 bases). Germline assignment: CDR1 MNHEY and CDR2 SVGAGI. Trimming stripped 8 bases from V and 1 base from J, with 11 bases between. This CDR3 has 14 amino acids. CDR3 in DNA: TGTGCCAGCCACCCCAGGGTGAACACCGGGGAGCTGTTTTTT. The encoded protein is CASHPRVNTGELFF.

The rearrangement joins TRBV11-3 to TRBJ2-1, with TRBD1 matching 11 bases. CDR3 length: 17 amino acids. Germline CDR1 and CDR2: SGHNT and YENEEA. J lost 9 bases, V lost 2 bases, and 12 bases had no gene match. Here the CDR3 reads CASSLQLGQGARSEQFF. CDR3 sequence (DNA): TGTGCCAGCAGCTTACAATTAGGACAGGGGGCGCGTAGTGAGCAGTTCTTC.

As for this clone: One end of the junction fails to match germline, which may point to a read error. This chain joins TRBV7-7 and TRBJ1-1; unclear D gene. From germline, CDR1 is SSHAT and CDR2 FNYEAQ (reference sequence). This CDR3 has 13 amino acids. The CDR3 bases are TGTGCTAGCAGCTTAGGTAGTCTCCCTGAAGCTTTCTTT. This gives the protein CASSLGSLPEAFF.

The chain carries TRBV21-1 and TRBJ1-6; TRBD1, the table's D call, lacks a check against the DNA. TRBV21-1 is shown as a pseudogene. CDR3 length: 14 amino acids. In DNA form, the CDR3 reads TGTGCCAGCAGCAAAATAGGGGTGATTTCACCCCTCCACTTT. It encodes CASSKIGVISPLHF.

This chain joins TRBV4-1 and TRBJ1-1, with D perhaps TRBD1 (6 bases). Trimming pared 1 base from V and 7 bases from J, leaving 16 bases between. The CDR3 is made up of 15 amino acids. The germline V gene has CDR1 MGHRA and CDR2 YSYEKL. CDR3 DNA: TGCGCCAGCAGCCAAGTTCTGGCAGGGGTAATTGAAGCTTTCTTT. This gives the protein CASSQVLAGVIEAFF.

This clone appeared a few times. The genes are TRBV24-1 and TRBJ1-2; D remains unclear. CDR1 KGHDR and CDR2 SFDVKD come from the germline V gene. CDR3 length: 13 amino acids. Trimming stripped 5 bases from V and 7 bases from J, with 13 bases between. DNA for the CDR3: TGTGCCACCAGTGTTAGGGATTGGCGTGGCTACACCTTC. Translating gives CATSVRDWRGYTF.

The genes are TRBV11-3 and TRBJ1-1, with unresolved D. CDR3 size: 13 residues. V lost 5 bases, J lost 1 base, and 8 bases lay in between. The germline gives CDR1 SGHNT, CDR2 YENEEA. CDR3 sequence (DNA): TGTGCCAGCAGCCCCGGAGGGAACACTGAAGCTTTCTTT. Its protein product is CASSPGGNTEAFF. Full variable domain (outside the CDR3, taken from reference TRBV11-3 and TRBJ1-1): EAGVVQSPRYKIIEKKQPVAFWCNPISGHNTLYWYLQNLGQGPELLIRYENEEAVDDSQLPKDRFSAERLKGVDSTLKIQPAELGDSAVYLCASSPGGNTEAFFGQGTRLTVV.

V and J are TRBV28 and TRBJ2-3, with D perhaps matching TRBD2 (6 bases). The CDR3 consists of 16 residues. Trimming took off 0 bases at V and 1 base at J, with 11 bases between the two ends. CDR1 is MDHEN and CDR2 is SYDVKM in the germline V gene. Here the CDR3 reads CASSLWRGFGTDTQYF. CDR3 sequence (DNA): TGTGCCAGCAGTTTATGGCGGGGATTCGGCACAGATACGCAGTATTTT.

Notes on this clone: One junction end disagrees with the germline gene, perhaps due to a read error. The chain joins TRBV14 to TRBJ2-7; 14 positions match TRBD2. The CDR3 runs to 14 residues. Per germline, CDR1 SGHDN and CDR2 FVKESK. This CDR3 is CASSLGLAGATLHF. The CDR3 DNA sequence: TGTGCCAGCAGCCTGGGACTAGCGGGAGCAACACTCCACTTC.

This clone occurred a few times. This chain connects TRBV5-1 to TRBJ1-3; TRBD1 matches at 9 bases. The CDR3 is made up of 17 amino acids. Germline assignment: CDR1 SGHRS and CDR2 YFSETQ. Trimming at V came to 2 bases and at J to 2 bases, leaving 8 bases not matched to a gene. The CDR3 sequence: CASSLDRGSGTGNTIYF. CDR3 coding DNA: TGCGCCAGCAGCTTAGACAGGGGGAGTGGGACTGGAAACACCATATATTTT. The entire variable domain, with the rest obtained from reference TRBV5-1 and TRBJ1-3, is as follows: KAGVTQTPRYLIKTRGQQVTLSCSPISGHRSVSWYQQTPGQGLQFLFEYFSETQRNKGNFPGRFSGRQFSNSRSEMNVSTLELGDSALYLCASSLDRGSGTGNTIYFGEGSWLTVV.

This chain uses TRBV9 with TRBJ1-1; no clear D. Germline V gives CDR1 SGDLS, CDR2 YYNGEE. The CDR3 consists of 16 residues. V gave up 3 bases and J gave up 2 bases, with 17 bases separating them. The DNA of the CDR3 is TGTGCCAGCAGCGCTATGGGCTCCGGTGATAACACTGAAGCTTTCTTT. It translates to CASSAMGSGDNTEAFF. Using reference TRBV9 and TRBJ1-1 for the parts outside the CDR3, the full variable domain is DSGVTQTPKHLITATGQRVTLRCSPRSGDLSVYWYQQSLDQGLQFLIQYYNGEERAKGNILERFSAQQFPDLHSELNLSSLELGDSALYFCASSAMGSGDNTEAFFGQGTRLTVV.

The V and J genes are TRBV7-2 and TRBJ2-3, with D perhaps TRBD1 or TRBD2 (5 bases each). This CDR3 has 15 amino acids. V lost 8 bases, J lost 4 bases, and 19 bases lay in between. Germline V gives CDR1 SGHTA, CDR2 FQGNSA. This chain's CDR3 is CASAPGLLNPDTQYF. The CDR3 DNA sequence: TGTGCCAGCGCCCCGGGGCTACTCAACCCAGATACGCAGTATTTT.

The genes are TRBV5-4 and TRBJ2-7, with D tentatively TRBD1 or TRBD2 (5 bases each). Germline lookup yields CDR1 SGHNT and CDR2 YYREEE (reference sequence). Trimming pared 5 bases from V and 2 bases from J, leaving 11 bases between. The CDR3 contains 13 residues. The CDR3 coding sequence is TGTGCCAGCAGATCCGGGACCACCTACGAGCAGTACTTC. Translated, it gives CASRSGTTYEQYF.

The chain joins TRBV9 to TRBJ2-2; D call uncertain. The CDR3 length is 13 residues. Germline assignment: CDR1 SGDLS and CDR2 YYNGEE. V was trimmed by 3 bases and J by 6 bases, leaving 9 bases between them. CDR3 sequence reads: CASSANTAGELFF. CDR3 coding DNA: TGTGCCAGCAGCGCGAATACGGCCGGGGAGCTGTTTTTT.

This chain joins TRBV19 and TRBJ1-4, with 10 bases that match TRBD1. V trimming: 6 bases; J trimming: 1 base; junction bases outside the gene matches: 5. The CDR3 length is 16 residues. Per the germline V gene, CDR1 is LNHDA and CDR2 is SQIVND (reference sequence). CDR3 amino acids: CASRPTGGVTNEKLFF. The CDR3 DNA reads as TGTGCCAGTAGACCGACAGGGGGCGTAACTAATGAAAAACTGTTTTTT.

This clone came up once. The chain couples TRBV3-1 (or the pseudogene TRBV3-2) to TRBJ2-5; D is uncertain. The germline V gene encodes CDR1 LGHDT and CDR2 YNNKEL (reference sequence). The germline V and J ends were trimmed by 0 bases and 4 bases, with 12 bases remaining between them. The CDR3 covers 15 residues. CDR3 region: CASSQEPRTGETQYF. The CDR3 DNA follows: TGTGCCAGCAGCCAAGAACCCAGAACGGGAGAGACCCAGTACTTC.

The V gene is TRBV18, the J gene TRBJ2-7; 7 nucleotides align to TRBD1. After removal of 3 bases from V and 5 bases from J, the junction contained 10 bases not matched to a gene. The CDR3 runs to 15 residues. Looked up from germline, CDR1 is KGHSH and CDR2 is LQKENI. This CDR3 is CASSPTGSLLDEQYF. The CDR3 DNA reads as TGTGCCAGCTCACCGACAGGGTCCCTTCTAGACGAGCAGTACTTC.

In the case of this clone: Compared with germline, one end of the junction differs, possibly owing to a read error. This CDR3 is CASRSSSGELFF. The DNA of the CDR3 is TGTGCTAGCAGGTCTAGCAGCGGGGAGCTGTTTTTT. This chain joins TRBV7-7 and TRBJ2-2; D is possibly TRBD2 (5 bases). This CDR3 comprises 12 residues. In germline, CDR1 is SSHAT, CDR2 FNYEAQ (reference sequence).

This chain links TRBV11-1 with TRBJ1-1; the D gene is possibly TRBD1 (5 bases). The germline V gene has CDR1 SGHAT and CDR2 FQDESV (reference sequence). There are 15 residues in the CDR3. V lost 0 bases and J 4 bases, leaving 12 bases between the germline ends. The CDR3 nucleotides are TGTGCCAGCAGCTTAGCGCGAGGGGACGTCACTGAAGCTTTCTTT. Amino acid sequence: CASSLARGDVTEAFF. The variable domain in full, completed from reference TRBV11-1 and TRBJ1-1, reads EAEVAQSPRYKITEKSQAVAFWCDPISGHATLYWYRQILGQGPELLVQFQDESVVDDSQLPKDRFSAERLKGVDSTLKIQPAELGDSAMYLCASSLARGDVTEAFFGQGTRLTVV.

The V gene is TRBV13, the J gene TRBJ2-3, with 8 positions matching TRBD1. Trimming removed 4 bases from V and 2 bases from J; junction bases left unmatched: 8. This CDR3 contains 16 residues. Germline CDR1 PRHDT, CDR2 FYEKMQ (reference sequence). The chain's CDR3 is CASSSPGQAPTDTQYF. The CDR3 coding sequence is TGTGCCAGCAGCTCCCCGGGACAGGCCCCCACAGATACGCAGTATTTT.

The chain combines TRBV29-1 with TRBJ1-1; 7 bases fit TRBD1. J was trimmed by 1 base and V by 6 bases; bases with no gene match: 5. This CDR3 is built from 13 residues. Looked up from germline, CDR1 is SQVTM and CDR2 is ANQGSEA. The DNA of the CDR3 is TGCAGCGTGACGACAGGGAAGAACACTGAAGCTTTCTTT. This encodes CSVTTGKNTEAFF.

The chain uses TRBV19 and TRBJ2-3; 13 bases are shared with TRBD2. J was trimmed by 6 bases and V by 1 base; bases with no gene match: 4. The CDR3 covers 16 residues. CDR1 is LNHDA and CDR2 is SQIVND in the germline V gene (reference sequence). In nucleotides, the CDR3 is TGTGCCAGTAGTATAGGGACTAGCGGGAGTGGGGATACGCAGTATTTT. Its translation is CASSIGTSGSGDTQYF.

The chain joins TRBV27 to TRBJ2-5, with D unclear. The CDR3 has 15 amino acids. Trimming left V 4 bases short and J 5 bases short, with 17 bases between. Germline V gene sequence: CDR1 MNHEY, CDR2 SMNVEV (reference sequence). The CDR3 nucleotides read TGTGCCAGCAGTTCCAACTTTGGGTTCGGGGAGACCCAGTACTTC. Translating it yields CASSSNFGFGETQYF.

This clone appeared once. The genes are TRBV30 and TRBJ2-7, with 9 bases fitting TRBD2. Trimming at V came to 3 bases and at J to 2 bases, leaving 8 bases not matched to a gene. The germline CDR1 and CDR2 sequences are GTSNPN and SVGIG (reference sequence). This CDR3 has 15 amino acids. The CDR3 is CAWSQGVAGAYEQYF. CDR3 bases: TGTGCCTGGAGCCAGGGGGTAGCGGGAGCCTACGAGCAGTACTTC.